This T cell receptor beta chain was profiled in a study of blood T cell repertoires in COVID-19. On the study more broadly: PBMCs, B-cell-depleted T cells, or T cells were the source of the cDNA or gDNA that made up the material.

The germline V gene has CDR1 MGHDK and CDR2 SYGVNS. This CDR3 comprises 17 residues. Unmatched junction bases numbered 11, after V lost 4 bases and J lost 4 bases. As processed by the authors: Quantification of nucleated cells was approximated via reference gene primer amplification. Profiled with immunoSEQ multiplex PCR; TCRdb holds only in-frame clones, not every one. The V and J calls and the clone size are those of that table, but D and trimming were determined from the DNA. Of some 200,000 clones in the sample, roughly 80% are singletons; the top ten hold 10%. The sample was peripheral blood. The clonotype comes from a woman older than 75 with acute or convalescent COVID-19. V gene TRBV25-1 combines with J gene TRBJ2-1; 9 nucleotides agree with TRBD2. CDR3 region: CASSGLAGAINYNEQFF. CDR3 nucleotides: TGTGCCAGCAGTGGATTAGCGGGGGCCATCAATTACAATGAGCAGTTCTTC. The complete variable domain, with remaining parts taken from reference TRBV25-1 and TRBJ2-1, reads EADIYQTPRYLVIGTGKKITLECSQTMGHDKMYWYQQDPGMELHLIHYSYGVNSTEKGDLSSESTVSRIRTEHFPLTLESARPSHTSQYLCASSGLAGAINYNEQFFGPGTRLTVL.